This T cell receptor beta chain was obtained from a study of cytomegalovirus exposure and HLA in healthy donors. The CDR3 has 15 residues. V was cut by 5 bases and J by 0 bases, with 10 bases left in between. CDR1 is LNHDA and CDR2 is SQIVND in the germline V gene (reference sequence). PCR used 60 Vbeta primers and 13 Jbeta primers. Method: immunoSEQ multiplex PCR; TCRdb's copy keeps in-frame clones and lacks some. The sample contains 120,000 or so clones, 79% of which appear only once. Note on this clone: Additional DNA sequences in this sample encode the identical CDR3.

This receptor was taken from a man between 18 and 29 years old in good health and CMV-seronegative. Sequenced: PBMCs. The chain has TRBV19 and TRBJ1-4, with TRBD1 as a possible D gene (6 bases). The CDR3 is CASSPRTATNEKLFF. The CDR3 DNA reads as TGTGCCAGTAGTCCCCGGACAGCAACTAATGAAAAACTGTTTTTT.